Here is one T cell receptor beta chain with its context. Which antigen it targets is not known. Qualities for individual bases were not recorded, and no much larger clone is one base off. The immunoSEQ Assay, a bias-controlled multiplex PCR, was used to amplify TCRbeta CDR3 regions from genomic DNA. Per the original workflow: The number of nucleated cells in each sample was estimated by amplification of reference gene primers within the assay. To quantify the absolute abundance of each unique TCRbeta CDR3 rearrangement, sequence reads were collapsed and filtered. Productive Simpson clonality was computed per sample as the square root of Simpson's diversity index over productive rearrangements. Entries here come from immuneACCESS through TCRdb and include only in-frame sequences with V and J called. Some clones fail to appear in such tables; in the studies checked, an unresolved V gene covers under half of the shortfall, and the cause of the remainder is unknown. The V and J calls and clone size are taken from that table; D and trimming were inferred from the DNA. The sample table lists 200,000 to 250,000 clones, around 88% of them with a count of one. More than 9% of the sample comes from the top ten.

The CDR3 starts with the cysteine, ends with the phenylalanine, and has 12 residues. The kept DNA is CDR3 alone, 36 bases in frame from the first base. V loses 8 bases of germline sequence and J loses 1 base, and the interval between the two ends is 8 bases. Sequences LNHDA (CDR1) and SQIVND (CDR2) are obtained from the germline V gene (reference sequence). The sample originates from a study of blood T cell repertoires in COVID-19 (dated by TCRdb to the early 2020s). Regarding the research as a whole: Collaborator samples came from the United States, Italy and Spain and covered acute and convalescent phases of COVID-19. Where available, HLA class I and class II types were taken from metadata supplied by the sample provider and were not determined by assay-based typing. The samples were drawn from the first 160 participants of the ongoing ImmuneRACE study and from 950 to 1,500 subjects provided by 6 global collaborators. The repertoires were made available in a free public database intended to serve as a resource for research on the immune response to SARS-CoV-2. The dataset comprised deeply sampled blood TCRbeta repertoires from subjects exposed to, actively infected with, or recovered from COVID-19. The sample metadata nearly always contained a de-identified subject ID, COVID-19 status, age in years and sex. The material from the prospective study consisted of cDNA or gDNA derived from T cells, B-cell-depleted T cells, or PBMCs. Results the study describes overall, beyond this receptor: Clinical and demographic metadata were provided uncurated, with the amount varying by source and participant.

Collaborating institutions collected whole blood in K2EDTA tubes following their own protocols. For TCRbeta analysis, collaborator samples were shipped as frozen whole blood, as isolated PBMCs, or as DNA extracted from either sample type. This clonotype originated in a man older than 75 with acute or convalescent COVID-19. The sample comprised peripheral blood. Here the chain combines TRBV19 and TRBJ1-1, and perhaps TRBD1 as D gene, on 6 matching bases. In nucleotides, the sequence is TGTGCCAGTCGAGGGGGGAACACTGAAGCTTTCTTT. Translated, it reads CASRGGNTEAFF.